The table lists the clone carrying this T cell receptor (beta chain) with many counts. The antigen is undetermined. This sample was included in a study of human T cells and chemical hapten exposure. As for the study in general: Affected patients, primarily female, had alopecia areata, totalis or universalis. Slight volume differences across pooled libraries mainly accounted for varying per-sample TCR yields. Points from the study as a whole: Compared with pre-sensitization or healthy control sets, expanded TCRs clustered more.

Germline assignment: CDR1 ENHRY and CDR2 SYGVKD. V shed 0 bases and J shed 1 base, with 5 bases lying between them. The CDR3 is 14 amino acids. Time point indicated: patch test 2, 6 weeks after DPC sensitization. The treatment is: therapeutic diphenylcyclopropenone sensitization with weekly scalp DPC. Participating donors were patients with alopecia, aged 18 to 70 years, considered appropriate candidates for DPC. TCRdb itself ran the RACE reads through MiXCR, one entry per CDR3 protein. The sample records around 360,000 distinct CDR3 sequences, around 6% being singletons. The sequence derives from a woman between 18 and 29 years old with alopecia areata. Some clones in this sample may be carry-over from other donors' samples. The chain links TRBV10-3 to TRBJ2-3; no definite D call. The starting material was whole blood, obtained in connection with sensitization to the hapten diphenylcyclopropenone (DPC). The CDR3 spells CAISESGGTDTQYF. In nucleotides, the CDR3 is TGTGCCATCAGTGAGTCGGGTGGCACAGATACGCAGTATTTT.